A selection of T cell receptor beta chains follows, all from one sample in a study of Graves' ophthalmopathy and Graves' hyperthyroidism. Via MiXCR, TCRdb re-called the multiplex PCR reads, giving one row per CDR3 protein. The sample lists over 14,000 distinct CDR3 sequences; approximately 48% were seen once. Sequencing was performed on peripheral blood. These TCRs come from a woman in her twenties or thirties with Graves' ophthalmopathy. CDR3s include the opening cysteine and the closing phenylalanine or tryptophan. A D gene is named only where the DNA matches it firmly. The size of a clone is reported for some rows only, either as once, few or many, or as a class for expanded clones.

CASTLPSGSYNEQFF TGTGCCAGCACCCTGCCCAGCGGCTCCTACAATGAGCAGTTCTTC few TRBJ2-1 . 15 TRBV2
CASSEPGAGGTGELFF TGTGCCAGCAGTGAGCCTGGGGCCGGCGGCACCGGGGAGCTGTTTTTT few TRBJ2-2 . 16 TRBV2
CATSSGASGSYEQYF TGTGCCACCAGCAGCGGAGCGAGTGGTTCCTACGAGCAGTACTTC many TRBJ2-7 . 15 TRBV15
CASSVERGASTDTQYF TGCGCCAGCAGCGTAGAGCGGGGGGCAAGCACAGATACGCAGTATTTT . TRBJ2-3 TRBD2 16 TRBV5-1
CASSSTTGELFF TGTGCCAGCAGTTCCACCACCGGGGAGCTGTTTTTT once TRBJ2-2 . 12 TRBV6-5
CASSPQGGYEQYF TGTGCCAGCAGCCCCCAGGGGGGATACGAGCAGTACTTC . TRBJ2-7 . 13 TRBV7-3
CASGTGGNSPLHF TGTGCCAGTGGGACAGGGGGTAATTCACCCCTCCACTTT many TRBJ1-6 TRBD1 13 TRBV2
CASSIAGVQFF TGTGCCAGTAGTATAGCAGGTGTTCAGTTCTTC . TRBJ2-1 . 11 TRBV19
CASSPRTGSKETLYF TGTGCCAGCAGCCCGAGGACAGGCTCGAAAGAGACCCTGTACTTC . TRBJ2-5 TRBD1 15 TRBV7-8
CASSPVDRGLAYNEQFF TGTGCCAGCAGCCCTGTTGACAGGGGTTTGGCCTACAATGAGCAGTTCTTC . TRBJ2-1 TRBD1 17 TRBV7-9
CASSPDSGGTDTQYF TGTGCCAGCAGCCCAGATAGCGGGGGCACAGATACGCAGTATTTT . TRBJ2-3 TRBD2 15 TRBV7-3
CSARGGAGNEQFF TGCAGTGCTAGAGGAGGGGCGGGGAATGAGCAGTTCTTC . TRBJ2-1 . 13 TRBV20-1
CASTSPTGVAQPQHF TGTGCCAGCACCTCACCCACAGGGGTCGCTCAGCCCCAGCATTTT many TRBJ1-5 TRBD1 15 TRBV28
CASSLVVGTGNTIYF TGTGCCAGCAGCTTGGTTGTGGGGACTGGAAACACCATATATTTT many TRBJ1-3 . 15 TRBV5-4
CASSLEGQGSYEQYF TGTGCCAGCAGCTTAGAGGGACAGGGCTCCTACGAGCAGTACTTC . TRBJ2-7 TRBD1 15 TRBV7-9
CSARDLHGGIRETQHF TGCAGTGCTAGAGATCTGCACGGGGGTATTAGAGAGACCCAGCATTTT . TRBJ1-5 . 16 TRBV20-1
CASSPGLGTQYF TGTGCCAGCAGCCCCGGGCTTGGGACCCAGTACTTC . TRBJ2-5 . 12 TRBV3-1
CASSLEGVNTEAFF TGTGCCAGCAGCTTGGAAGGGGTGAACACTGAAGCTTTCTTT few TRBJ1-1 . 14 TRBV5-4
CASSPSGHGGNTIYF TGTGCCAGTAGTCCATCCGGCCATGGAGGAAACACCATATATTTT once TRBJ1-3 . 15 TRBV19